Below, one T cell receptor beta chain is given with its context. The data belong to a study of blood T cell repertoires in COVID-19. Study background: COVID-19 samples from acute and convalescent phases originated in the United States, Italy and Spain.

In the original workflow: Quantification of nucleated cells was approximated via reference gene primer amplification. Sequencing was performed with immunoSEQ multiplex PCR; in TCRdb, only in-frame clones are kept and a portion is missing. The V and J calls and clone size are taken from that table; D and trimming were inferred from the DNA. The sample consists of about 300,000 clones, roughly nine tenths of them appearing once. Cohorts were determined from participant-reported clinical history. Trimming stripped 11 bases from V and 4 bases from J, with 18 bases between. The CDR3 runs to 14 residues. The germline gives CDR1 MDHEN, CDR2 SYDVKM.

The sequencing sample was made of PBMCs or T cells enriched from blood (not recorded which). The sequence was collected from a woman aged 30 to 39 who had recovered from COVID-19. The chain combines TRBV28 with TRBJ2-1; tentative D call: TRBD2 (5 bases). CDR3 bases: TGTGCCGTAAGCGAGGACTCGCGGTACAATGAGCAGTTCTTC. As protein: CAVSEDSRYNEQFF.